These 19 T cell receptor beta chains were all obtained from the same sample, sequenced in a study of cytomegalovirus exposure and HLA in healthy donors. With 60 Vbeta and 13 Jbeta primers, the PCR was carried out. TCRdb keeps only in-frame clones here, not all; method: immunoSEQ multiplex PCR. There are about 67,000 clones in the sample; more than 80% occur only once, and 9.5% to 13% lies in the top ten. Sequenced input: PBMCs. Receptors originate from a woman aged 25 to 45 in good health and CMV-seropositive.

CDR3 protein: CASSAGATGELFF. The CDR3 coding sequence is TGTGCCAGCAGTGCAGGGGCGACCGGGGAGCTGTTTTTT. The V call is TRBV7-9, the J call TRBJ2-2; TRBD1 is a possible D gene (6 bases). Germline V gene sequence: CDR1 SEHNR, CDR2 FQNEAQ (reference sequence). This CDR3 comprises 13 residues. V was cut by 6 bases and J by 5 bases, with 10 bases left in between.

The chain combines TRBV23-1 with TRBJ2-3; a weak D match, TRBD2 (6 bases). TRBV23-1 is marked as an open reading frame, function uncertain. V lost 6 bases and J lost 0, with 25 bases in between. The CDR3 has 19 amino acids. In DNA, the CDR3 is TGCGCCAGCAGCCTCCGGGGGACCAGGTTTGATATTAGCACAGATACGCAGTATTTT. Residues: CASSLRGTRFDISTDTQYF.

The V gene is TRBV6-6, the J gene TRBJ1-5; D perhaps matches TRBD1 (5 bases). CDR1 MNHNY and CDR2 SVGAGI come from the germline V gene (reference sequence). The CDR3 extends over 15 amino acids. V shed 5 bases and J shed 0 bases, with 11 bases lying between them. The CDR3 bases are TGTGCCAGCAGTCAGGGAGGGAATAGCAATCAGCCCCAGCATTTT. This sequence encodes CASSQGGNSNQPQHF.

V is TRBV27 and J is TRBJ2-2, with TRBD2 matching over 9 bases. CDR1 is MNHEY, CDR2 SMNVEV, per germline (reference sequence). The CDR3 totals 16 residues. The ends lost 6 bases at V and 5 bases at J; junction bases unmatched: 10. DNA of the CDR3: TGTGCCAGCAGCTATAGCGGGAGAATTGGGACCGGGGAGCTGTTTTTT. It codes for CASSYSGRIGTGELFF.

The DNA for the CDR3 is TGCGCCAGCAGCTTGGAAGGGGGACAGTATAACACTGAAGCTTTCTTT. It encodes CASSLEGGQYNTEAFF. The chain has TRBV5-1 and TRBJ1-1, with 7 bases identical to TRBD1. The J segment lost 2 bases and the V segment lost 0 bases, leaving 7 bases of the junction unmatched. Germline V gives CDR1 SGHRS, CDR2 YFSETQ. CDR3 size: 16 residues.

The chain carries TRBV10-1 and TRBJ2-5; 12 bases line up with TRBD1. Matching the DNA end better, TRBJ2-7 makes the J call doubtful. The CDR3 runs 14 residues. Per germline, CDR1 WNHNN and CDR2 SYGVQD (reference sequence). The CDR3 sequence is CASSWGQGAYEQYF. The CDR3, as DNA: TGCGCCAGCAGTTGGGGACAGGGGGCTTACGAGCAGTACTTC.

The V gene is TRBV28, the J gene TRBJ2-1; 12 bases fit TRBD1. Germline lookup yields CDR1 MDHEN and CDR2 SYDVKM. V lost 6 bases and J lost 3; bases outside the gene matches: 18. The CDR3 contains 20 residues. The CDR3 sequence is CASSSLYRDRGRVHYNEQFF. The CDR3 nucleotides are TGTGCCAGCAGCTCCCTATACCGGGACAGGGGGCGAGTCCACTACAATGAGCAGTTCTTC.

Of note for this clone: The sample carries other DNA sequences with the same CDR3. The chain joins TRBV28 to TRBJ1-2, with 9 bases lining up with TRBD1. Germline CDR1 reads MDHEN; CDR2 reads SYDVKM. V shed 5 bases, J shed 4 bases, and the junction held 14 bases outside the gene matches. The length of the CDR3 is 17 residues. The CDR3 protein is CASSLPTTGGAVYGYTF. The CDR3 region has the DNA TGTGCCAGCAGTCTACCCACGACAGGGGGAGCAGTCTATGGCTACACCTTC.

The rearrangement joins TRBV5-1 to TRBJ2-7; 9 nucleotides align to TRBD1. Germline CDR1 SGHRS, CDR2 YFSETQ. This CDR3 is 16 amino acids long. V dropped 0 bases and J dropped 3; count of bases not matched to a gene: 7. The CDR3, as DNA: TGCGCCAGCAGCTTGGCCGGGGGGACAGGGAACTACGAGCAGTACTTC. It yields the protein CASSLAGGTGNYEQYF.

V gene TRBV5-1 combines with J gene TRBJ1-2; 8 bases line up with TRBD1. The trim removed 6 bases at V and 6 bases at J, leaving 7 bases unmatched. CDR3 size: 13 residues. The germline gives CDR1 SGHRS, CDR2 YFSETQ. CDR3 loop: CASTRQGSDGYTF. The CDR3 DNA sequence: TGCGCCAGCACCCGACAGGGGAGCGATGGCTACACCTTC.

A single count supports this clone. The J gene is TRBJ2-7, the V gene TRBV5-1; 12 bases align to TRBD2. Trimming removed 5 bases from V and 0 bases from J; junction bases left unmatched: 3. CDR1 SGHRS and CDR2 YFSETQ come from the germline V gene. This CDR3 has 15 residues. The CDR3 nucleotides are TGCGCCAGCAGACCGACTAGCGGGAGCTCCTACGAGCAGTACTTC. This translates into CASRPTSGSSYEQYF.

The chain couples TRBV27 to TRBJ2-5; the match to TRBD1 covers 8 bases. Germline V gives CDR1 MNHEY, CDR2 SMNVEV (reference sequence). The V and J ends lost 4 bases and 1 base, in that order; junction bases with no gene match: 11. The CDR3 has 17 amino acids. CDR3 sequence: CASSSKGQGKSQETQYF. The CDR3 bases are TGTGCCAGCAGTTCCAAAGGACAGGGAAAATCCCAAGAGACCCAGTACTTC.

This sequence joins TRBV7-3 and TRBJ1-1; D is uncertain. The V gene's germline CDR1 is SGHTA and CDR2 FQGTGA. This CDR3 is built from 13 residues. V was shortened by 7 bases and J by 1 base, with 10 bases between the two germline ends. The CDR3 DNA sequence: TGTGCCAGCAAGAGAACAGCGAACACTGAAGCTTTCTTT. Protein product: CASKRTANTEAFF.

J is TRBJ2-2 and V is TRBV10-2, with a possible D match to TRBD1 (6 bases). V was shortened by 3 bases and J by 2 bases, with 16 bases between the two germline ends. Per germline, CDR1 WSHSY and CDR2 SAAADI. The CDR3 has 17 amino acids. CDR3 sequence (DNA): TGCGCCAGCAGTGAACGTACAGGGTTGGCAAACACCGGGGAGCTGTTTTTT. Encoded protein: CASSERTGLANTGELFF.

This chain connects TRBV18 to TRBJ2-7, with 10 bases lining up with TRBD2. This CDR3 has 14 residues. CDR1 and CDR2 (germline): KGHSH, LQKENI. V lost 2 bases to trimming and J lost 3 bases; unmatched junction nucleotides: 1. CDR3 coding DNA: TGTGCCAGCTCACCAACTAGCGGGGACTACGAGCAGTACTTC. Its protein product is CASSPTSGDYEQYF.

The rearrangement links TRBV11-2 to TRBJ1-1, with unresolved D. The germline V gene has CDR1 SGHAT and CDR2 FQNNGV. CDR3 length: 13 residues. Trimming took off 0 bases at V and 6 bases at J, with 8 bases between the two ends. This CDR3 reads CASSLDLSAEAFF. DNA of the CDR3: TGTGCCAGCAGCTTAGATCTGTCCGCTGAAGCTTTCTTT.

The chain combines TRBV5-6 with TRBJ1-2; tentative D call: TRBD1 (5 bases). The CDR3 consists of 12 residues. The V end was cut by 4 bases, the J end by 5 bases, with 9 bases between. The germline CDR1 and CDR2 sequences are SGHDT and YYEEEE. CDR3: CASSPGVYGYTF. For the CDR3, the DNA is TGTGCCAGCAGCCCGGGGGTTTATGGCTACACCTTC.

This clone came up a few times. J is TRBJ1-6 and V is TRBV30, with 7 positions matching TRBD1. V trimming: 5 bases; J trimming: 6 bases; junction bases outside the gene matches: 1. The CDR3 has 12 amino acids. Germline V gene sequence: CDR1 GTSNPN, CDR2 SVGIG (reference sequence). CDR3 protein: CAWGQVNSPLHF. The CDR3 bases are TGTGCCTGGGGACAGGTTAATTCACCCCTCCACTTT.

The V gene is TRBV7-3, the J gene TRBJ1-6, with unresolved D. V was pared by 1 base and J by 8 bases, with 12 bases between. This CDR3 contains 15 residues. The germline CDR1 and CDR2 sequences are SGHTA and FQGTGA. CDR3 bases: TGTGCCAGCAGCTTAATGGGCGAGACCTATTCACCCCTCCACTTT. Residues: CASSLMGETYSPLHF.